A single sample gave rise to the 19 T cell receptor beta chains below, sequenced in a study of blood T cell repertoires in COVID-19. Here immunoSEQ multiplex PCR was the method, and the copy in TCRdb shows in-frame clones only, minus some. The table shows about 260,000 clones, with approximately 86% occurring only once. The sample consisted of peripheral blood. These receptors all stem from a man aged 25-40 years with active or convalescent COVID-19.

This rearrangement joins TRBV19 to TRBJ2-3; 11 bases match TRBD2. The CDR3 is 19 amino acids. The junction had 14 bases not matched to a gene; V was cut back by 6 bases and J by 0 bases. Germline V gene lookup returns CDR1 LNHDA and CDR2 SQIVND (reference sequence). The CDR3 is CASRRLGTSGTPSTDTQYF. The CDR3 DNA reads as TGTGCCAGTAGAAGGCTTGGGACTAGCGGAACTCCTAGCACAGATACGCAGTATTTT.

This chain joins TRBV7-8 and TRBJ1-4; possibly TRBD1 for D (5 bases). The CDR3 length is 16 residues. V dropped 3 bases and J dropped 4 bases, with 15 bases sitting between them. Germline CDR1 SGHVS, CDR2 FQNEAQ. The CDR3 DNA reads TGTGCCAGCAGCTTGACTGGGAACAGGATTAATGAAAAACTGTTTTTT. Translated, it gives CASSLTGNRINEKLFF.

The chain uses TRBV5-4 and TRBJ2-5, with D perhaps matching TRBD2 (6 bases). The CDR3 runs to 14 residues. CDR1 SGHNT and CDR2 YYREEE come from the germline V gene (reference sequence). V was cut by 2 bases and J by 3 bases, with 11 bases left in between. The CDR3 sequence is CASSFGLRKETQYF. CDR3 coding DNA: TGTGCCAGCAGCTTCGGACTAAGGAAAGAGACCCAGTACTTC.

V usage is TRBV19 and J usage is TRBJ1-2, with D perhaps matching TRBD1 (5 bases). Germline V gene sequence: CDR1 LNHDA, CDR2 SQIVND (reference sequence). Trimming pared 10 bases from V and 4 bases from J, leaving 19 bases between. CDR3 length: 14 amino acids. CDR3 DNA: TGTGCCACCCAACCTTATCAGGGAACCTATGGCTACACCTTC. This encodes CATQPYQGTYGYTF. Using reference TRBV19 and TRBJ1-2 for the parts outside the CDR3, the full variable domain is DGGITQSPKYLFRKEGQNVTLSCEQNLNHDAMYWYRQDPGQGLRLIYYSQIVNDFQKGDIAEGYSVSREKKESFPLTVTSAQKNPTAFYLCATQPYQGTYGYTFGSGTRLTVV.

The V gene is TRBV7-9, the J gene TRBJ1-6; TRBD1 is a possible D gene (6 bases). In germline, CDR1 is SEHNR, CDR2 FQNEAQ (reference sequence). The CDR3 is made up of 14 amino acids. The V end lost 5 bases, the J end lost 9 bases, and 14 bases lay between the germline ends. CDR3 protein: CASSARTESSPLHF. CDR3 nucleotides: TGTGCCAGCAGCGCCCGGACAGAGAGTTCACCCCTCCACTTT.

The chain is built from TRBV15 and TRBJ2-7, with no clear D. The CDR3 covers 13 residues. Trimming pared 3 bases from V and 0 bases from J, leaving 6 bases between. Per germline, CDR1 LNHNV and CDR2 YYDKDF (reference sequence). DNA of the CDR3: TGTGCCACCAGCAGCAGCGACTCCTACGAGCAGTACTTC. Translated, it gives CATSSSDSYEQYF.

This clone has only one observation. The V and J genes are TRBV12-3 or TRBV12-4 and TRBJ1-6; D is undetermined. The V gene lost 4 bases and the J gene lost 6 bases, with 7 bases spanning the gap. This CDR3 spans 13 amino acids. Written as DNA, the CDR3 is TGTGCCAGCAGTTCTGCCGGTAATTCACCCCTCCACTTT. Its translation: CASSSAGNSPLHF.

This chain connects TRBV2 to TRBJ1-2; 10 bases match TRBD1. V lost 10 bases, J lost 3 bases, and 11 bases stayed unmatched. This CDR3 has 15 residues. Germline CDR1 and CDR2: SNHLY and FYNNEI. Here the CDR3 reads CATQRTGTGDYGYTF. As DNA, the CDR3 is TGTGCCACTCAGAGGACCGGGACAGGGGACTATGGCTACACCTTC.

The chain recombines TRBV5-5 with TRBJ2-3; D unresolved. This CDR3 is built from 15 residues. The V end lost 0 bases, the J end lost 0 bases, and 8 bases lay between the germline ends. Germline V lookup: CDR1 SGHKS, CDR2 YYEKEE (reference sequence). The DNA for the CDR3 is TGTGCCAGCAGCTTGGGTCCGGTAAGCACAGATACGCAGTATTTT. The encoded protein is CASSLGPVSTDTQYF.

This clone was seen a few times. The chain carries TRBV28 and TRBJ1-5; D unclear. Germline V CDR1 and CDR2: MDHEN, SYDVKM. The CDR3 has 12 residues. V was clipped by 3 bases and J by 8 bases, with 8 bases between them. CDR3 protein: CASSLSHKPQHF. For the CDR3, the DNA is TGTGCCAGCAGTTTGTCACATAAGCCCCAGCATTTT.

The rearrangement links TRBV9 to TRBJ1-1; 9 bases map to TRBD1. J lost 1 base, V lost 3 bases, and 10 bases had no gene match. This CDR3 contains 17 residues. CDR1 and CDR2 from the germline V gene are SGDLS and YYNGEE. For the CDR3, the DNA is TGTGCCAGCAGCGCCTGGGGAGGGACAGGGTCGAACACTGAAGCTTTCTTT. This codes for CASSAWGGTGSNTEAFF. Full variable domain (missing parts from reference TRBV9 and TRBJ1-1): DSGVTQTPKHLITATGQRVTLRCSPRSGDLSVYWYQQSLDQGLQFLIQYYNGEERAKGNILERFSAQQFPDLHSELNLSSLELGDSALYFCASSAWGGTGSNTEAFFGQGTRLTVV.

This rearrangement joins TRBV6-5 to TRBJ2-3; D ambiguous. The CDR3 extends over 13 amino acids. The ends were cut back, 3 bases at V and 2 bases at J, with 6 bases in the middle. CDR1 is MNHEY and CDR2 is SVGAGI in the germline V gene. CDR3 residues: CASSYTVTDTQYF. CDR3 DNA sequence: TGTGCCAGCAGTTATACGGTCACAGATACGCAGTATTTT.

This chain links TRBV9 with TRBJ2-3; TRBD1 might be the D (5 bases). The CDR3 spans 13 residues. CDR1 is SGDLS and CDR2 is YYNGEE in the germline V gene. Trimming took off 3 bases at V and 5 bases at J, with 10 bases between the two ends. The CDR3, as DNA: TGTGCCAGCAGCGCTCCCCAGGGAGATACGCAGTATTTT. Its protein product is CASSAPQGDTQYF.

J is TRBJ1-3 and V is TRBV9; D is ambiguous. The germline CDR1 and CDR2 sequences are SGDLS and YYNGEE. The CDR3 is made up of 13 amino acids. V was clipped by 3 bases and J by 4 bases, with 8 bases between them. As DNA, the CDR3 is TGTGCCAGCAGCGCCCTCTTAGGAAACACCATATATTTT. It is translated as CASSALLGNTIYF.

About this clone itself: Other DNA sequences in this specimen translate into the identical CDR3. CDR3 amino acids: CASSLAGLAADTQYF. Written as DNA, the CDR3 is TGTGCCAGCAGCTTAGCTGGGCTAGCGGCGGATACGCAGTATTTT. V and J are TRBV7-2 and TRBJ2-3; the match to TRBD2 covers 7 bases. Germline values: CDR1 SGHTA, CDR2 FQGNSA. The CDR3 extends over 15 amino acids. V lost 0 bases and J lost 6; bases outside the gene matches: 6.

The V call is TRBV7-6, the J call TRBJ1-4; 7 nucleotides align to TRBD1. Trimming cost V 2 bases and J 8 bases; bases outside gene matches: 8. The CDR3 length is 15 residues. CDR1 and CDR2 (germline): SGHVS, FNYEAQ. CDR3 sequence reads: CASSLSQDRPEKLFF. The CDR3 DNA is TGTGCCAGCAGCTTATCACAGGACAGGCCCGAAAAACTGTTTTTT.

The V and J genes are TRBV4-3 and TRBJ1-2; D uncertain. The ends were cut back, 0 bases at V and 8 bases at J, with 16 bases in the middle. Germline loops: CDR1 LGHNA, CDR2 YSLEER. The CDR3 loop spans 15 amino acids. CDR3 coding DNA: TGCGCCAGCAGCCAAGAGTCCGCCTCAAAAGCGGGCTACACCTTC. Its translation is CASSQESASKAGYTF.

The V gene is TRBV24-1, the J gene TRBJ2-1; the D gene is possibly TRBD1 (5 bases). V lost 6 bases, J lost 9 bases, and 11 bases lay in between. CDR1 is KGHDR, CDR2 SFDVKD, per germline. This CDR3 region has 12 residues. The CDR3 reads CATSSGWGEQFF. The CDR3 nucleotides are TGTGCCACCAGTTCAGGGTGGGGTGAGCAGTTCTTC.

This chain uses TRBV10-3 with TRBJ1-2, with no clear D. CDR3 length: 13 residues. The germline V gene encodes CDR1 ENHRY and CDR2 SYGVKD. V lost 8 bases, J lost 3 bases, and 13 bases lay in between. The CDR3 loop reads CAIGREGYYGYTF. The CDR3 bases are TGTGCCATCGGACGGGAAGGGTACTATGGCTACACCTTC.